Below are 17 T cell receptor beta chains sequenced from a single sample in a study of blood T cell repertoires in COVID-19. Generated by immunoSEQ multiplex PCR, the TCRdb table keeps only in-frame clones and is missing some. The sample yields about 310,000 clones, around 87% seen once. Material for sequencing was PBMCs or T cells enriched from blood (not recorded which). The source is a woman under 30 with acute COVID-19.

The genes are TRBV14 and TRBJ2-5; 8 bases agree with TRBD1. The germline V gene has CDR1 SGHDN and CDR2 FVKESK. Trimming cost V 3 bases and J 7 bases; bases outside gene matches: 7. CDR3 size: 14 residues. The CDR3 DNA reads TGTGCCAGCAGCCATGGACAGGGATACGGGACCCAGTACTTC. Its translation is CASSHGQGYGTQYF.

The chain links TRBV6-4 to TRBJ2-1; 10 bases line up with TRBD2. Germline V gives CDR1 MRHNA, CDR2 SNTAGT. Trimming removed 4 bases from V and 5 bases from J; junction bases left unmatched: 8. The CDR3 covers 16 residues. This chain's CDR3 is CASSVASGSGHNEQFF. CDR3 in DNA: TGTGCCAGCAGTGTCGCTAGCGGGAGTGGCCACAATGAGCAGTTCTTC.

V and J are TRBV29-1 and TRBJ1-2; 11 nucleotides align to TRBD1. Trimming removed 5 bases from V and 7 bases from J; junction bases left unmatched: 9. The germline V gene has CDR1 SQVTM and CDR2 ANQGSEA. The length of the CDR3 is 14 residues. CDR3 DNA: TGCAGCGTTACTGGACAGGGGGCGATCTCTGGCTACACCTTC. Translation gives CSVTGQGAISGYTF.

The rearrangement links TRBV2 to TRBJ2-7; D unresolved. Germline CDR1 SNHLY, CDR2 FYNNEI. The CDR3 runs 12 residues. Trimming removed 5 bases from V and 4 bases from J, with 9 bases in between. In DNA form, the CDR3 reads TGTGCCAGCAGTCTTGACACTTACGAGCAGTACTTC. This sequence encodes CASSLDTYEQYF.

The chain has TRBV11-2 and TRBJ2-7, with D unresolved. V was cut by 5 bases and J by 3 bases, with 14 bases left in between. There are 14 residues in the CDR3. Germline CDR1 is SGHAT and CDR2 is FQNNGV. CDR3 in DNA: TGTGCCAGCAGCCCCGGTGCTAGTAGCTACGAGCAGTACTTC. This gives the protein CASSPGASSYEQYF.

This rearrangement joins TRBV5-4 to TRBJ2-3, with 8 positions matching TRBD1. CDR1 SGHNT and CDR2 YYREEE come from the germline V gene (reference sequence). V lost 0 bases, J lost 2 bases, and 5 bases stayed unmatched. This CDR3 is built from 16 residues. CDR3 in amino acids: CASSLAGTGVTDTQYF. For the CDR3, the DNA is TGTGCCAGCAGCTTGGCTGGGACAGGAGTCACAGATACGCAGTATTTT.

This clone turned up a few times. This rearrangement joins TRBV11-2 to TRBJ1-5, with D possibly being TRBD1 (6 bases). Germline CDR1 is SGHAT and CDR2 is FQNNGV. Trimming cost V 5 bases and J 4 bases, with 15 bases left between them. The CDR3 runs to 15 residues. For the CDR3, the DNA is TGTGCCAGCAGCCCGACAGGCCCAGGGAATCAGCCCCAGCATTTT. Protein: CASSPTGPGNQPQHF. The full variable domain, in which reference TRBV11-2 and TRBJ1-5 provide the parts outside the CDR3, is EAGVAQSPRYKIIEKRQSVAFWCNPISGHATLYWYQQILGQGPKLLIQFQNNGVVDDSQLPKDRFSAERLKGVDSTLKIQPAKLEDSAVYLCASSPTGPGNQPQHFGDGTRLSIL.

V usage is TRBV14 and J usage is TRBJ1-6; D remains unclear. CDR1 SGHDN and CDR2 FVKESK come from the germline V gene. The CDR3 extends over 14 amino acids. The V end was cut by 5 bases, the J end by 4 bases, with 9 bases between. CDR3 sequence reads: CASSVTAYNSPLHF. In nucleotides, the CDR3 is TGTGCCAGCAGCGTAACAGCTTATAATTCACCCCTCCACTTT.

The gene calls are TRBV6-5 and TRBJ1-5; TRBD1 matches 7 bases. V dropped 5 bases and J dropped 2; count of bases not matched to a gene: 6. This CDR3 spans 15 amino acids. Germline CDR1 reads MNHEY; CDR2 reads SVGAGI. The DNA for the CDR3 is TGTGCCAGCAGTAGAGGGGGCCGGGGCAATCAGCCCCAGCATTTT. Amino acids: CASSRGGRGNQPQHF.

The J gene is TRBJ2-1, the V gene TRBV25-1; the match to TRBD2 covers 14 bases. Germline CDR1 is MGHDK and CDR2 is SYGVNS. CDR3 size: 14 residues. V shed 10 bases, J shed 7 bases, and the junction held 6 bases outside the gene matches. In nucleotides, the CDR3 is TGTGCCACCAGACTAGCGGGAGGGCCGAATGAGCAGTTCTTC. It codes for CATRLAGGPNEQFF.

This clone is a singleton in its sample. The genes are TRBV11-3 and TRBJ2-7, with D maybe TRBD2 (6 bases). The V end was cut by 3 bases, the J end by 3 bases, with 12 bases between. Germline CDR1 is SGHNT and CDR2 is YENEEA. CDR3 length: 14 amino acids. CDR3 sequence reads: CASSFGGFGYEQYF. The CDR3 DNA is TGTGCCAGCAGCTTTGGAGGGTTCGGCTACGAGCAGTACTTC.

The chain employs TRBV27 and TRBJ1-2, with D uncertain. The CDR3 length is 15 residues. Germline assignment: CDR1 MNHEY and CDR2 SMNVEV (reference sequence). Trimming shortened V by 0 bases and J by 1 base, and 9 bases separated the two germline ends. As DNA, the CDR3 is TGTGCCAGCAGTTTATCTTCTTCCCTTAACTATGGCTACACCTTC. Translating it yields CASSLSSSLNYGYTF.

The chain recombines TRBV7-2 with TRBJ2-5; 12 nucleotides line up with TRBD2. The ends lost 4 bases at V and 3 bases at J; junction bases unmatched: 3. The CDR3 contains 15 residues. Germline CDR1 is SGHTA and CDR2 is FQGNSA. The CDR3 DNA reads TGTGCCAGCAGCTGGACTAGCGGGAAGGAAGAGACCCAGTACTTC. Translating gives CASSWTSGKEETQYF. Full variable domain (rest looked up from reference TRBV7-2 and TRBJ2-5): GAGVSQSPSNKVTEKGKDVELRCDPISGHTALYWYRQSLGQGLEFLIYFQGNSAPDKSGLPSDRFSAERTGGSVSTLTIQRTQQEDSAVYLCASSWTSGKEETQYFGPGTRLLVL.

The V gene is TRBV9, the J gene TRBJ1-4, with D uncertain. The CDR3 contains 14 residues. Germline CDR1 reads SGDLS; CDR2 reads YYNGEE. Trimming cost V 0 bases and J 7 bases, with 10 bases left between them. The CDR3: CASSVAGSGEKLFF. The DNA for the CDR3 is TGTGCCAGCAGCGTAGCAGGATCTGGTGAAAAACTGTTTTTT.

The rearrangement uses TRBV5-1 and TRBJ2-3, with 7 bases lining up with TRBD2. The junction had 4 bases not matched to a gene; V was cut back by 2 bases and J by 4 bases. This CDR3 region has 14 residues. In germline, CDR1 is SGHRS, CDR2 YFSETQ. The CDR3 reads CASSFGGGSDTQYF. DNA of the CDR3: TGCGCCAGCAGCTTCGGGGGAGGGTCAGATACGCAGTATTTT.

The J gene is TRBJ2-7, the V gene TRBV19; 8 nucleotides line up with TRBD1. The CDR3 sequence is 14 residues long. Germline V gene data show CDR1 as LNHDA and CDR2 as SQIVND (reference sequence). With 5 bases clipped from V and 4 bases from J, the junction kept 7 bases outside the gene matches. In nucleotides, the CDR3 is TGTGCCAGTAGTTCCCGGGACAGGTCTTACGAGCAGTACTTC. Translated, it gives CASSSRDRSYEQYF.

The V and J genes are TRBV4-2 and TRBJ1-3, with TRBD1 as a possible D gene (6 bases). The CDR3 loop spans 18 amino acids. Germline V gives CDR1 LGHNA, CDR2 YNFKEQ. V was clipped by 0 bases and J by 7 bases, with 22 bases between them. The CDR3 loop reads CASSQEIAGGKGRNTIYF. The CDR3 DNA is TGTGCCAGCAGCCAAGAAATAGCGGGGGGCAAGGGCAGGAACACCATATATTTT.